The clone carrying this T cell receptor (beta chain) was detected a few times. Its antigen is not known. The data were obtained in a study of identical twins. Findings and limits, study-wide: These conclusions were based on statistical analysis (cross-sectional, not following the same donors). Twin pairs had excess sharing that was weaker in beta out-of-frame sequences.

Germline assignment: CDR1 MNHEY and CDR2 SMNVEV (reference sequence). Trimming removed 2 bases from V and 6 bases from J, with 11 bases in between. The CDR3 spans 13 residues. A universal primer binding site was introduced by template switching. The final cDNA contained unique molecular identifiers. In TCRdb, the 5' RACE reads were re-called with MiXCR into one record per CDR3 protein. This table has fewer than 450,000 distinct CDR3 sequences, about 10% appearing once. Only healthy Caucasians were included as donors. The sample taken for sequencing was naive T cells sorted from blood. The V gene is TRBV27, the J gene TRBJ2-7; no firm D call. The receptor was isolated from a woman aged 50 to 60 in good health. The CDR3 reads CASSLNQQSEQYF. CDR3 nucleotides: TGTGCCAGCAGTTTAAATCAGCAGAGCGAGCAGTACTTC.